The 23 T cell receptor beta chains listed next were all sequenced from one sample in a study of shared clonotypes between healthy human individuals. Sequenced by immunoSEQ multiplex PCR; TCRdb stores in-frame clones only, minus some. This sample has just over 2,000,000 clones, with approximately 95% found just once. Naive-designated CD8 cells lacked CD45RO, were positively enriched for CCR7, and omitted terminally differentiated effector memory CD45RA+ cells. Material: naive CD8+ T cells sorted from blood. The origin of the receptors is a man aged 18-30 years in good health.

This clone was picked up a small number of times. The chain carries TRBV7-9 and TRBJ1-1; D is uncertain. Germline CDR1 and CDR2: SEHNR and FQNEAQ (reference sequence). The CDR3 runs 13 residues. V was trimmed by 6 bases and J by 8 bases, leaving 16 bases between them. The CDR3 here is CASSPKTQPEAFF. Here the CDR3 DNA reads TGTGCCAGCAGTCCGAAGACACAGCCCGAAGCTTTCTTT.

The rearrangement uses TRBV4-1 and TRBJ2-3; 15 bases map to TRBD2. Germline CDR1 MGHRA, CDR2 YSYEKL. Trimming removed 4 bases from V and 4 bases from J; junction bases left unmatched: 6. The CDR3 is made up of 17 amino acids. This CDR3 reads CASSLGLAGGLADTQYF. CDR3 bases: TGCGCCAGCAGCCTAGGACTAGCGGGAGGGCTGGCAGATACGCAGTATTTT.

The chain couples TRBV4-3 to TRBJ2-6; D is tentatively TRBD1 or TRBD2 (5 bases each). Per germline, CDR1 LGHNA and CDR2 YSLEER. The CDR3 extends over 17 amino acids. V lost 3 bases, J lost 0 bases, and 12 bases lay in between. Here the CDR3 reads CASSHQDTSSGANVLTF. Written as DNA, the CDR3 is TGCGCCAGCAGCCATCAGGACACTAGCTCTGGGGCCAACGTCCTGACTTTC.

The CDR3 DNA follows: TGTGCCAGCAGCTTCTCCACCGGGGAGCTGTTTTTT. Its translation: CASSFSTGELFF. V gene TRBV7-3 combines with J gene TRBJ2-2; D call uncertain. CDR3 length: 12 amino acids. The ends were cut back, 3 bases at V and 4 bases at J, with 3 bases in the middle. Germline-derived CDR1 and CDR2 are SGHTA and FQGTGA.

This chain uses TRBV5-8 with TRBJ2-7, with TRBD2 identical over 13 bases. Germline trimming cut 1 base from V and 5 bases from J; bases unmatched to any gene: 3. CDR1 is SGHTS, CDR2 YDEGEE, per germline. The CDR3 spans 15 residues. In DNA form, the CDR3 reads TGTGCCAGCAGCTTGAGACTAGCGGGGGGCAACGAGCAGTACTTC. It encodes CASSLRLAGGNEQYF.

This rearrangement joins TRBV7-2 to TRBJ1-6; D perhaps matches TRBD1 (5 bases). This CDR3 region has 13 residues. The germline V and J ends were trimmed by 8 bases and 14 bases, with 19 bases remaining between them. In germline, CDR1 is SGHTA, CDR2 FQGNSA. The CDR3 nucleotides are TGTGCCAGCGGGCGGGACGGCTTAGGAGCCCTCCACTTT. This encodes CASGRDGLGALHF.

The chain has TRBV11-2 and TRBJ2-1, with TRBD1 identical over 9 bases. The germline V gene has CDR1 SGHAT and CDR2 FQNNGV. V shed 5 bases, J shed 0 bases, and the junction held 2 bases outside the gene matches. The length of the CDR3 is 15 residues. CDR3 nucleotide sequence: TGTGCCAGCAGCCAGGGACAGGGCTCCTACAATGAGCAGTTCTTC. Amino acids: CASSQGQGSYNEQFF.

The genes are TRBV7-2 and TRBJ2-7, with D possibly called TRBD1 or TRBD2 (6 bases each). Per germline, CDR1 SGHTA and CDR2 FQGNSA. The germline V and J ends were trimmed by 2 bases and 0 bases, with 11 bases remaining between them. The CDR3 sequence is 15 residues long. CDR3 bases: TGTGCCAGCAGCTTACGGGGGCAGGACTCCTACGAGCAGTACTTC. This codes for CASSLRGQDSYEQYF.

The chain joins TRBV4-3 to TRBJ2-3, with 7 positions matching TRBD2. Germline assignment: CDR1 LGHNA and CDR2 YSLEER. The CDR3 has 20 residues. Trimming cost V 0 bases and J 0 bases; bases outside gene matches: 15. The DNA for the CDR3 is TGCGCCAGCAGCCAAGATCTTTCGTCTAGCGGAGCCTCTAGCACAGATACGCAGTATTTT. Translation: CASSQDLSSSGASSTDTQYF.

This chain links TRBV4-1 with TRBJ1-1, with a tentative D call TRBD1 (5 bases). Trimming left V 0 bases short and J 1 base short, with 12 bases between. The CDR3 length is 16 residues. Germline assignment: CDR1 MGHRA and CDR2 YSYEKL. Here the CDR3 reads CASSQDIARENTEAFF. The CDR3, as DNA: TGCGCCAGCAGCCAAGATATAGCCAGGGAGAACACTGAAGCTTTCTTT.

The rearrangement links TRBV28 to TRBJ2-3; a possible D gene is TRBD1 (6 bases). Germline V CDR1 and CDR2: MDHEN, SYDVKM. The CDR3 is made up of 14 amino acids. V was cut by 6 bases and J by 2 bases, with 12 bases left in between. CDR3 DNA sequence: TGTGCCAGCAGACATGGGGACACCACAGATACGCAGTATTTT. It is translated as CASRHGDTTDTQYF.

The chain recombines TRBV4-1 with TRBJ2-2, with 10 bases lining up with TRBD2. The V gene end was trimmed by 1 base and the J gene end by 5 bases; junction bases not matched to a gene: 4. The CDR3 runs 16 residues. The germline V gene has CDR1 MGHRA and CDR2 YSYEKL. The CDR3 sequence is CASSQGEREGTGELFF. For the CDR3, the DNA is TGCGCCAGCAGCCAAGGCGAGCGGGAGGGAACCGGGGAGCTGTTTTTT.

The V gene is TRBV2, the J gene TRBJ2-5; TRBD1 matches at 8 bases. The V and J ends lost 6 bases and 4 bases, in that order; junction bases with no gene match: 7. Germline V CDR1 and CDR2: SNHLY, FYNNEI. The CDR3 runs to 14 residues. This CDR3 is CASREDRVPETQYF. DNA of the CDR3: TGTGCCAGCAGAGAGGACAGGGTCCCAGAGACCCAGTACTTC.

A note on this clone: The sample contains more than one DNA sequence encoding this CDR3. This sequence joins TRBV7-3 and TRBJ2-2; 7 bases are shared with TRBD1. The CDR3 loop spans 13 amino acids. With 3 bases clipped from V and 6 bases from J, the junction kept 1 base outside the gene matches. The germline CDR1 and CDR2 sequences are SGHTA and FQGTGA. In DNA, the CDR3 is TGTGCCAGCAGCTTGACAGGGTCCGGGGAGCTGTTTTTT. Amino acid sequence: CASSLTGSGELFF.

The J gene is TRBJ2-1, the V gene TRBV6-5; 9 bases match TRBD1. Trimming removed 2 bases from V and 6 bases from J; junction bases left unmatched: 8. CDR3 size: 16 residues. Germline CDR1 is MNHEY and CDR2 is SVGAGI. The CDR3 reads CASSYTIQGAGNEQFF. CDR3 sequence (DNA): TGTGCCAGCAGTTACACTATACAGGGGGCTGGCAATGAGCAGTTCTTC.

The genes are TRBV10-1 and TRBJ1-6; tentatively, D is TRBD1 (6 bases). V was trimmed by 6 bases and J by 7 bases, leaving 10 bases between them. This CDR3 has 13 amino acids. Germline assignment: CDR1 WNHNN and CDR2 SYGVQD (reference sequence). In DNA form, the CDR3 reads TGCGCCAGCAGCAGGACAGCAAATTCACCCCTCCACTTT. Translated: CASSRTANSPLHF.

This chain joins TRBV7-9 and TRBJ1-1; no clear D gene. Germline CDR1 SEHNR, CDR2 FQNEAQ (reference sequence). The CDR3 contains 12 residues. The ends were cut back, 4 bases at V and 7 bases at J, with 10 bases in the middle. The DNA for the CDR3 is TGTGCCAGCAGCTCAACAGAATATGAAGCTTTCTTT. Its translation: CASSSTEYEAFF.

The chain carries TRBV5-1 and TRBJ2-5; perhaps TRBD2 as D (5 bases). Trimming pared 1 base from V and 5 bases from J, leaving 9 bases between. From germline, CDR1 is SGHRS and CDR2 YFSETQ. The CDR3 runs 13 residues. DNA for the CDR3: TGCGCCAGCAGCTTGCCGGGGATGGAGACCCAGTACTTC. Its translation is CASSLPGMETQYF.

The chain uses TRBV21-1 and TRBJ1-2; the table assigns TRBD1, which was not confirmed against the DNA. TRBV21-1 is tagged as a pseudogene. The CDR3 has 17 amino acids. The CDR3 nucleotides are TGTGCCAGCCCAGGGGGAGAGAGCCTGCCCGGGCACTATGGCTACACCTTC. Amino acid sequence: CASPGGESLPGHYGYTF.

In regard to this clone: This CDR3 is also generated by other DNA sequences in the sample. The CDR3 sequence is CATSRDRGNQPQHF. DNA of the CDR3: TGTGCCACCAGCAGAGATAGGGGAAATCAGCCCCAGCATTTT. This chain joins TRBV15 and TRBJ1-5; possibly TRBD1 for D (5 bases). V lost 0 bases to trimming and J lost 4 bases, with 7 bases between them. CDR1 LNHNV and CDR2 YYDKDF come from the germline V gene (reference sequence). This CDR3 has 14 residues.

The V call is TRBV7-9, the J call TRBJ2-7; D unclear. Germline V gene sequence: CDR1 SEHNR, CDR2 FQNEAQ (reference sequence). With 5 bases removed from V and 5 bases from J, the gap between germline ends came to 7 bases. There are 11 residues in the CDR3. The CDR3 loop reads CASSQVHEQYF. As DNA, the CDR3 is TGTGCCAGCAGCCAGGTCCACGAGCAGTACTTC.

Points on this clone: Other DNA sequences in the sample encode the same CDR3. The DNA of the CDR3 is TGTGCCAGCAGTTACGGGCGGGGAACTGAAGCTTTCTTT. It translates to CASSYGRGTEAFF. This chain uses TRBV6-6 with TRBJ1-1; unclear D gene. Germline CDR1 is MNHNY and CDR2 is SVGAGI (reference sequence). Trimming stripped 2 bases from V and 5 bases from J, with 9 bases between. CDR3 length equals 13 residues.

The rearrangement links TRBV28 to TRBJ2-1; TRBD2 aligns across 9 bases. The CDR3 covers 14 residues. Trimming removed 7 bases from V and 5 bases from J; junction bases left unmatched: 6. CDR1 is MDHEN and CDR2 is SYDVKM in the germline V gene. The CDR3 sequence: CASNLAGSNNEQFF. The CDR3 coding sequence is TGTGCCAGCAATCTAGCGGGGAGTAACAATGAGCAGTTCTTC.